Listed below are T cell receptor beta chains from one sample, sequenced in a study of T cell responses to AZD1222 COVID-19 vaccine. This table comes from immunoSEQ multiplex PCR, and its TCRdb copy is limited to in-frame clones, with some not included. The sample contains 150,000 or so clones, roughly nine tenths of which appear only once. This material consisted of peripheral blood, taken on day 0 of AZD1222 vaccination. These receptors were taken from an adult in good health. Both conserved end residues are part of each CDR3. The order of the fields is D gene, clone size, J gene, V gene, CDR3 protein, CDR3 DNA. The D gene is left open where the match is weak. Clone size is stated in some rows and not others, as once, few, many or a class when expanded.

>NA|NA|TRBJ1-1|TRBV19
CASSIGPGQNTEAFF
TGTGCCAGTAGTATAGGTCCGGGACAGAACACTGAAGCTTTCTTT
>TRBD1|NA|TRBJ1-4|TRBV15
CATSSAGTAPNEKLFF
TGTGCCACCAGCTCAGCCGGGACAGCTCCTAATGAAAAACTGTTTTTT
>TRBD1|few|TRBJ1-2|TRBV4-3
CASSQDRGNYGYTF
TGCGCCAGCAGCCAGGACAGGGGGAATTATGGCTACACCTTC
>NA|few|TRBJ2-7|TRBV28
CASSLRREGYEQYF
TGTGCCAGCAGTTTAAGACGGGAAGGGTACGAGCAGTACTTC
>NA|NA|TRBJ1-2|TRBV4-1
CASSQDWARYGYTF
TGCGCCAGCAGCCAAGATTGGGCCCGCTATGGCTACACCTTC
>TRBD1|NA|TRBJ1-2|TRBV28
CASSLSPQGGNGYTF
TGTGCCAGCAGTTTATCCCCCCAGGGGGGTAATGGCTACACCTTC
>TRBD1|NA|TRBJ2-5|TRBV7-2
CASSSGTAQETQYF
TGTGCCAGCAGCTCCGGGACAGCACAAGAGACCCAGTACTTC
>TRBD1|NA|TRBJ1-6|TRBV5-4
CASSRGQLTPLHF
TGTGCCAGCAGCCGGGGACAGCTAACACCCCTCCACTTT
>NA|NA|TRBJ2-4|TRBV11-1
CASSDGLAKNIQYF
TGTGCCAGCAGTGACGGGTTAGCCAAAAACATTCAGTACTTC
>NA|NA|TRBJ1-2|TRBV20-1
CSASRDGDYGYTF
TGCAGTGCTAGTAGGGACGGTGACTATGGCTACACCTTC
>TRBD2|NA|TRBJ2-2|TRBV9
CASSVGYRAGFNGELFF
TGTGCCAGCAGCGTAGGGTATCGAGCGGGGTTTAATGGGGAGCTGTTTTTT
>NA|NA|TRBJ1-2|TRBV2
CASSEALLRSRAGSGYTF
TGTGCCAGCAGTGAAGCGCTTCTACGGTCTAGAGCAGGGAGTGGCTACACCTTC
>NA|NA|TRBJ1-2|TRBV4-3
CASSQLNNRVYGYTF
TGCGCCAGCAGCCAGCTCAACAACCGTGTCTATGGCTACACCTTC
>TRBD2|NA|TRBJ2-1|TRBV6-4
CASSDIREGNEQFF
TGTGCCAGCAGTGACATTCGGGAGGGCAATGAGCAGTTCTTC
>NA|few|TRBJ2-2|TRBV27
CASSLYPTGRSKASGELFF
TGTGCCAGCAGTTTATACCCAACCGGAAGGTCTAAAGCCTCCGGGGAGCTGTTTTTT
>NA|NA|TRBJ2-2|TRBV28
CASTRAGNTGELFF
TGTGCCAGCACGAGGGCAGGGAACACCGGGGAGCTGTTTTTT
>TRBD1|few|TRBJ1-1|TRBV28
CASSPGTTGGHEAFF
TGTGCCAGCAGCCCCGGCACGACAGGGGGACATGAAGCTTTCTTT
>NA|few|TRBJ2-4|TRBV15
CATSRPGWAAANIQYF
TGTGCCACCAGCAGACCGGGATGGGCGGCAGCGAACATTCAGTACTTC
>NA|NA|TRBJ2-5|TRBV5-1
CASSPQGSYQETQYF
TGCGCCAGCAGCCCTCAAGGGAGCTATCAAGAGACCCAGTACTTC
>NA|NA|TRBJ1-3|TRBV19
CASSGRGGTSGNTIYF
TGTGCCAGTAGTGGCAGGGGAGGAACCTCTGGAAACACCATATATTTT
>TRBD2|NA|TRBJ2-3|TRBV11-3
CASSRGETSVGDTQYF
TGTGCCAGCAGCCGCGGAGAGACTAGCGTAGGGGATACGCAGTATTTT
>NA|NA|TRBJ1-4|TRBV7-3
CASSLSRGEKLFF
TGTGCCAGCAGCTTATCACGAGGCGAAAAACTGTTTTTT
>NA|once|TRBJ2-2|TRBV6-2/TRBV6-3
CASSYSSSGELFF
TGTGCCAGCAGTTACTCGAGCAGCGGGGAGCTGTTTTTT
>TRBD1|NA|TRBJ2-1|TRBV30
CAWSVQGQGAYRNEQFF
TGTGCCTGGAGTGTACAGGGACAGGGGGCTTATCGCAATGAGCAGTTCTTC
>TRBD1|NA|TRBJ1-6|TRBV7-9
CASRLWTGEDSPLHF
TGTGCCAGCAGGCTATGGACAGGGGAGGATTCACCCCTCCACTTT
>NA|NA|TRBJ1-5|TRBV28
CASRVLNQPQHF
TGTGCCAGCAGGGTCCTCAATCAGCCCCAGCATTTT
>TRBD1|NA|TRBJ1-1|TRBV5-8
CASSLRGQGGMNTEAFF
TGTGCCAGCAGCTTGAGAGGACAGGGAGGAATGAACACTGAAGCTTTCTTT
>TRBD2|NA|TRBJ2-4|TRBV6-6
CASSALAGVAKNIQYF
TGTGCCAGCAGTGCACTAGCGGGAGTGGCCAAAAACATTCAGTACTTC
>TRBD2|NA|TRBJ2-3|TRBV6-2/TRBV6-3
CASSIPGLAGTQYF
TGTGCCAGCAGCATCCCGGGACTAGCTGGTACGCAGTATTTT
>NA|NA|TRBJ1-3|TRBV19
CASSVQGNTIYF
TGTGCCAGTAGTGTACAGGGAAACACCATATATTTT
>NA|NA|TRBJ1-2|TRBV28
CASSLSYGYTF
TGTGCCAGCAGTTTGTCCTATGGCTACACCTTC
>TRBD2|NA|TRBJ2-7|TRBV11-3
CASSYGGASYEQYF
TGTGCCAGCAGCTACGGGGGGGCCTCGTACGAGCAGTACTTC
>TRBD1|NA|TRBJ1-2|TRBV6-5
CASNSLRDRGIYTF
TGTGCCAGCAACTCCCTCCGGGACAGGGGAATCTACACCTTC
>NA|NA|TRBJ1-2|TRBV7-9
CASSLETVRLYGYTF
TGTGCCAGCAGCTTAGAAACGGTCAGACTCTATGGCTACACCTTC
>NA|NA|TRBJ2-7|TRBV15
CATSSDAGVSYEQYF
TGTGCCACCAGTTCTGATGCCGGGGTCAGTTACGAGCAGTACTTC
>NA|NA|TRBJ1-4|TRBV7-9
CASSFDYPESEKLFF
TGTGCCAGCAGCTTCGACTACCCCGAGAGTGAAAAACTGTTTTTT
>NA|NA|TRBJ1-2|TRBV2
CASEGRDTFHYGYTF
TGTGCCAGCGAGGGCAGGGATACCTTTCACTATGGCTACACCTTC
>NA|once|TRBJ1-2|TRBV6-2/TRBV6-3
CASSYSTTGDYGYTF
TGTGCCAGCAGTTACTCGACTACAGGAGACTATGGCTACACCTTC
>NA|NA|TRBJ2-5|TRBV15
CATRGTGRETQYF
TGTGCCACCCGAGGAACGGGGCGGGAGACCCAGTACTTC
>NA|NA|TRBJ1-2|TRBV19
CASKDMAGRNYGYTF
TGTGCCAGTAAGGATATGGCGGGACGGAACTATGGCTACACCTTC
>NA|NA|TRBJ1-4|TRBV19
CASSTPTEPSRGKLFF
TGTGCCAGTAGTACACCGACAGAACCCAGTAGGGGAAAACTGTTTTTT
>NA|NA|TRBJ1-2|TRBV6-5
CASSKDGIYGYTF
TGTGCCAGCAGTAAGGACGGGATCTATGGCTACACCTTC
>NA|NA|TRBJ1-1|TRBV5-1
CASSFDRMNTEAFF
TGCGCCAGCAGCTTCGACAGAATGAACACTGAAGCTTTCTTT
>TRBD2|NA|TRBJ2-1|TRBV5-1
CASSLLSGLADNEQFF
TGCGCCAGCAGCTTGCTCTCCGGACTAGCCGACAATGAGCAGTTCTTC
>NA|few|TRBJ2-7|TRBV29-1
CSVPPSYEQYF
TGCAGCGTACCCCCCTCCTACGAGCAGTACTTC
>TRBD1|NA|TRBJ2-3|TRBV9
CASSAPGTGSTDTQYF
TGTGCCAGCAGCGCCCCCGGGACAGGGAGCACAGATACGCAGTATTTT
>TRBD1|NA|TRBJ1-2|TRBV18
CASSPSSGQGVVGYTF
TGTGCCAGCTCACCGAGCTCTGGACAGGGGGTTGTGGGCTACACCTTC
>NA|NA|TRBJ2-3|TRBV27
CASSLTRGGTDTQYF
TGTGCCAGCAGTTTAACCCGAGGGGGCACAGATACGCAGTATTTT
>NA|NA|TRBJ2-3|TRBV4-1
CASSQAATDTQYF
TGCGCCAGCAGCCAAGCCGCCACAGATACGCAGTATTTT
>NA|NA|TRBJ2-7|TRBV29-1
CSVLIYEQYF
TGCAGCGTTCTAATCTACGAGCAGTACTTC
>TRBD2|NA|TRBJ2-1|TRBV7-3
CASSPGLAGGHEQFF
TGTGCCAGCAGCCCGGGACTAGCGGGAGGGCATGAGCAGTTCTTC